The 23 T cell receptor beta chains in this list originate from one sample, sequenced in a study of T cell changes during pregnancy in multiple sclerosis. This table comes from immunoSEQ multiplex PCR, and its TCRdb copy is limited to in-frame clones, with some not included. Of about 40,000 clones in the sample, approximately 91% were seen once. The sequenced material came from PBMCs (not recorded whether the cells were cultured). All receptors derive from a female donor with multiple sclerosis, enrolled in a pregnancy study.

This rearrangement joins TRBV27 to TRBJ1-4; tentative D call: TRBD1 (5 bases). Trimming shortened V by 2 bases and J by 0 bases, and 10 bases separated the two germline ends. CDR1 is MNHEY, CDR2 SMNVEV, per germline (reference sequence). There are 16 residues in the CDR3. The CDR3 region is CASSLVGPATNEKLFF. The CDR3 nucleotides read TGTGCCAGCAGTTTAGTGGGACCTGCAACTAATGAAAAACTGTTTTTT.

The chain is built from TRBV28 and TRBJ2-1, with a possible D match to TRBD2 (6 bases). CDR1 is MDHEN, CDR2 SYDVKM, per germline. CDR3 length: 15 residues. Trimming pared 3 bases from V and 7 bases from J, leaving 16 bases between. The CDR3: CASSFNYGGWNEQFF. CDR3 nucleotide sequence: TGTGCCAGCAGTTTCAATTATGGGGGGTGGAATGAGCAGTTCTTC.

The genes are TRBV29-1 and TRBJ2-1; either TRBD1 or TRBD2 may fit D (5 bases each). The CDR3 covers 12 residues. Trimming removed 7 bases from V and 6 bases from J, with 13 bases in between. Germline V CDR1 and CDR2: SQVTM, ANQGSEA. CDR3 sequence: CSAGGPANEQFF. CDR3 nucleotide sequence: TGCAGCGCTGGGGGACCTGCCAATGAGCAGTTCTTC.

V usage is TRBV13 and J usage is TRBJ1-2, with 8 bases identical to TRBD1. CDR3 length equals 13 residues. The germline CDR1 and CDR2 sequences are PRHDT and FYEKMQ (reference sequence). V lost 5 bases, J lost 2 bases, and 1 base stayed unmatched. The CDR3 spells CASSRTGNYGYTF. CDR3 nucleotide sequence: TGTGCCAGCAGCAGGACAGGGAACTATGGCTACACCTTC.

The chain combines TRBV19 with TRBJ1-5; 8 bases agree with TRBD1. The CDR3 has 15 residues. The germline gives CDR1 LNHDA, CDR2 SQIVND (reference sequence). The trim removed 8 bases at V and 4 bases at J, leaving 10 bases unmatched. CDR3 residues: CASVAGQAVNQPQHF. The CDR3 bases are TGTGCCAGTGTGGCGGGACAGGCGGTAAATCAGCCCCAGCATTTT.

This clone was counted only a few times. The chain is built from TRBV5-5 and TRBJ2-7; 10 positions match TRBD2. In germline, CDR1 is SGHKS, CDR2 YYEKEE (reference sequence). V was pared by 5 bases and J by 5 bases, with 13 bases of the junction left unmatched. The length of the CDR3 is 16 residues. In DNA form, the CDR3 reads TGTGCCAGCAGGCAAGACCTAGCGGGAGTTATTGACGAGCAGTACTTC. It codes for CASRQDLAGVIDEQYF.

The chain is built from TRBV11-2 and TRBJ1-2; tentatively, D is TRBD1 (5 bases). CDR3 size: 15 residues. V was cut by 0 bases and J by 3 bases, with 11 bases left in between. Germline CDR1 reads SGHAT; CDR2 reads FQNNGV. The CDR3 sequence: CASSLEGQGDYGYTF. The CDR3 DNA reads TGTGCCAGCAGCTTAGAAGGTCAGGGAGACTATGGCTACACCTTC.

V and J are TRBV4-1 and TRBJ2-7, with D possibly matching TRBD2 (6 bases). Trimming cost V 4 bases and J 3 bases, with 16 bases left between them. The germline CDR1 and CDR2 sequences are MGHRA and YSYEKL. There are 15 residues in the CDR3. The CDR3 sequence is CASSPQEGEVYEQYF. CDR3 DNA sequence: TGCGCCAGCAGCCCTCAGGAGGGAGAGGTCTACGAGCAGTACTTC.

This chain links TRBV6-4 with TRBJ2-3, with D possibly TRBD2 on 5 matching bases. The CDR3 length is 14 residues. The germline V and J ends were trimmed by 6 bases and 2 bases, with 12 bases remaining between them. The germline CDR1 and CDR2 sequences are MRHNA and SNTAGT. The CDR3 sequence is CASRAAEDTDTQYF. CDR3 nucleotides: TGTGCCAGCAGAGCAGCGGAAGACACAGATACGCAGTATTTT.

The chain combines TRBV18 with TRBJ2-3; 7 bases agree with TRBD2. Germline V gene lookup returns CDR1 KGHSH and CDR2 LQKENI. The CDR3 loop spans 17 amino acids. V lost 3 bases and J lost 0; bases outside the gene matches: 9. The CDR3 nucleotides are TGTGCCAGCTCACCGAACCCTAGCGGAACAAGCACAGATACGCAGTATTTT. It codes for CASSPNPSGTSTDTQYF.

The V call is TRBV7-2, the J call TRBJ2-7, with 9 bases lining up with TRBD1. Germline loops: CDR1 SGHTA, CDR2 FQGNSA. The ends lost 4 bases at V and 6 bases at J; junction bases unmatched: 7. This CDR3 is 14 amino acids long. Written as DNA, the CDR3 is TGTGCCAGCAGCTCCTGGGACAGGGTAAGCGAGCAGTACTTC. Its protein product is CASSSWDRVSEQYF.

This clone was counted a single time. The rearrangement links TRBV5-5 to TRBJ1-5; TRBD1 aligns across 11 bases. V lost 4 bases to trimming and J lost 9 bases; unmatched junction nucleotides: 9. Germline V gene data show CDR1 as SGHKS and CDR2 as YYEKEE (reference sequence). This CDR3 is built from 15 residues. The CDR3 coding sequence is TGTGCCAGCAGCCCTGGGACAGGGGGTTTTTGGCCCCAGCATTTT. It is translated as CASSPGTGGFWPQHF. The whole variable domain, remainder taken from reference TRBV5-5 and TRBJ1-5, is DAGVTQSPTHLIKTRGQQVTLRCSPISGHKSVSWYQQVLGQGPQFIFQYYEKEERGRGNFPDRFSARQFPNYSSELNVNALLLGDSALYLCASSPGTGGFWPQHFGDGTRLSIL.

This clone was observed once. In DNA, the CDR3 is TGTGCCAGCAGCTTACACAGGTCGACTAGCTCCTACAATGAGCAGTTCTTC. As protein: CASSLHRSTSSYNEQFF. This chain connects TRBV11-1 to TRBJ2-1; the D gene is possibly TRBD2 (6 bases). V lost 2 bases, J lost 0 bases, and 14 bases lay in between. There are 17 residues in the CDR3. CDR1 SGHAT and CDR2 FQDESV come from the germline V gene (reference sequence).

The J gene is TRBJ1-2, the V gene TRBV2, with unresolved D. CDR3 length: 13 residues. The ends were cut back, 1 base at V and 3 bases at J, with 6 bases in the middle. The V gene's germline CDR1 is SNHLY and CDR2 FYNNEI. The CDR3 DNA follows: TGTGCCAGCAGTGAAGGGGGAGACTATGGCTACACCTTC. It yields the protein CASSEGGDYGYTF.

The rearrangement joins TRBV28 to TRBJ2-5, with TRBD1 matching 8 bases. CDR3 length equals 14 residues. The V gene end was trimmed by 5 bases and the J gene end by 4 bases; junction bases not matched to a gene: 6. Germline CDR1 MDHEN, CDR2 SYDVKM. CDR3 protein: CASSPGGRLETQYF. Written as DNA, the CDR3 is TGTGCCAGCAGTCCAGGGGGCAGGTTAGAGACCCAGTACTTC.

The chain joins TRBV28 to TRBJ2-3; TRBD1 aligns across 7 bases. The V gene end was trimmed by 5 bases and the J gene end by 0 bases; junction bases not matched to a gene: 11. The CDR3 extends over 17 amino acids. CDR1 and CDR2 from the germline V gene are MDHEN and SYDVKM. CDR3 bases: TGTGCCAGCAGTCTGACAGGGTCGAACCCTAGCACAGATACGCAGTATTTT. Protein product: CASSLTGSNPSTDTQYF.

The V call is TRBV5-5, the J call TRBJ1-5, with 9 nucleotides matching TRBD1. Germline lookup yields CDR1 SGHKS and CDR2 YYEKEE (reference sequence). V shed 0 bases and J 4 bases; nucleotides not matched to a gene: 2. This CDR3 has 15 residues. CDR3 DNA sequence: TGTGCCAGCAGCTTGGGAGGACAGGGGAATCAGCCCCAGCATTTT. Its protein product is CASSLGGQGNQPQHF.

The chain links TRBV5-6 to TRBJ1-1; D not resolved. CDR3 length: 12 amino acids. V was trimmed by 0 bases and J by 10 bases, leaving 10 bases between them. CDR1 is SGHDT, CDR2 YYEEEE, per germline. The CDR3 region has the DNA TGTGCCAGCAGCTTGGAAGGGATAGGAGCTTTCTTT. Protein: CASSLEGIGAFF.

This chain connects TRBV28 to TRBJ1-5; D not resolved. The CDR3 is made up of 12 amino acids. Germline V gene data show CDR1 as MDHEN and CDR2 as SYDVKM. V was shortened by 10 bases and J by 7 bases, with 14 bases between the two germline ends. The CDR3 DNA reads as TGTGCCACCCAATCCTCTCACCAGCCCCAGCATTTT. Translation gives CATQSSHQPQHF.

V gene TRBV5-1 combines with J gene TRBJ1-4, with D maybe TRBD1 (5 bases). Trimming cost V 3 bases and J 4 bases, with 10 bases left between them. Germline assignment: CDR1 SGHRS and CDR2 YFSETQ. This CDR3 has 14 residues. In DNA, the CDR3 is TGCGCCAGCAGCTCTCAGGGAATTAATGAAAAACTGTTTTTT. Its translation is CASSSQGINEKLFF.

The DNA for the CDR3 is TGTGCCAGCAGCTTAGGGGGGACCGTCAACAATGAGCAGTTCTTC. Translating it yields CASSLGGTVNNEQFF. The rearrangement links TRBV7-2 to TRBJ2-1; D may correspond to TRBD1 or TRBD2 (5 bases each). The CDR3 length is 15 residues. Germline V gene data show CDR1 as SGHTA and CDR2 as FQGNSA. Trimming cost V 1 base and J 5 bases, with 12 bases left between them.

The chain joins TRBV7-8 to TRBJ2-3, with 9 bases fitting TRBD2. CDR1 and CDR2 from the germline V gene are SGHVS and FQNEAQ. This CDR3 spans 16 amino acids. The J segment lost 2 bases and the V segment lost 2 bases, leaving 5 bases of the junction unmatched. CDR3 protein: CASSLRLAEITDTQYF. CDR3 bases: TGTGCCAGCAGCTTACGACTAGCGGAAATCACAGATACGCAGTATTTT.

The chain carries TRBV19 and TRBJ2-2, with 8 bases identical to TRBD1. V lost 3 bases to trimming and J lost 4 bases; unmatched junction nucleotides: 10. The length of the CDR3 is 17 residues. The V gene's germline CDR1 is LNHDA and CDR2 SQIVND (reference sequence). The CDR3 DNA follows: TGTGCCAGTAGTATTCGGGGACAGGCCCCTGGCACCGGGGAGCTGTTTTTT. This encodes CASSIRGQAPGTGELFF.